This TCR beta chain appears in the sequencing data of a study of technical replicates of blood from a few donors (dated by TCRdb to about 2017). The CDR3 sequence holds 14 residues, the cysteine and phenylalanine included. Kept here is only the CDR3 DNA, which spans 42 bases and is read in frame from base 1. Unmatched junction bases come to 5, with V trimmed by 2 bases and J by 5 bases. According to the germline V gene, CDR1 reads SGHTA and CDR2 reads FQGTGA. Comment on this clone: Its antigen is unknown. There are no base qualities to consult, and no much larger clone falls within one base.

The library was built by means of the immunoSEQ multiplex PCR assay. TCRdb stores this immuneACCESS table with in-frame sequences only. Part of the clones is absent; in the studies checked, under half of the shortfall reflects unresolved V genes, and no reason is known for the rest. In this sample the table shows some 62,000 clones, roughly 86% of which occur a single time. The ten largest clones take up 5.2% of the sample. The sequenced sample was PBMCs. The sequence came from a human donor in good health. Some clones in this sample may be carry-over from other donors' samples. The rearranged chain carries TRBV7-3 and TRBJ2-5; 7 of the junction bases match TRBD1. The CDR3 amino acid sequence is: CASSLSGGVETQYF. At the DNA level, the sequence is TGTGCCAGCAGCTTATCAGGGGGAGTCGAGACCCAGTACTTC. Joined to the reference TRBV7-3 and TRBJ2-5 proteins, this CDR3 gives the full variable domain: GAGVSQTPSNKVTEKGKYVELRCDPISGHTALYWYRQSLGQGPEFLIYFQGTGAADDSGLPNDRFFAVRPEGSVSTLKIQRTERGDSAVYLCASSLSGGVETQYFGPGTRLLVL.